This T cell receptor (beta chain) is drawn from a study of shared clonotypes between healthy human individuals. Each of the donors was a healthy adult who was HIV-negative and had not had a recent acute infection or vaccination. Measured with immunoSEQ multiplex PCR; TCRdb has only the in-frame clones, and not every one. The sample lists over a million clones, approximately 96% seen once, with approximately 1% in the top ten. Notes on the study in general: There were few donors, and this limited the genetic and exposure-history diversity represented.

Of note for this clone: The antigen remains unidentified.

The specimen was naive CD4+ T cells sorted from blood. Subset noted: CD45RA+ positively selected. The TCR originated in a man aged 30 to 39 in good health.

The CDR3 loop reads CASSMFGLAASYNEQFF. The DNA of the CDR3 is TGTGCCAGTAGTATGTTTGGCCTAGCGGCTTCCTACAATGAGCAGTTCTTC. This chain links TRBV19 with TRBJ2-1, with 7 bases that match TRBD2. Germline V gene data show CDR1 as LNHDA and CDR2 as SQIVND (reference sequence). The CDR3 covers 17 residues. With V trimmed by 3 bases and J by 1 base, 9 bases remained unmatched.